Listed below are T cell receptor beta chains from one sample, sequenced in a study of technical replicates of blood from a few donors. Assay used: immunoSEQ multiplex PCR; TCRdb lists only in-frame clones, some missing. The sample gives about 68,000 clones, nearly 98% of which show up once; about 0.31% is in the top ten. The sample consisted of T cells isolated from PBMCs. Receptors originate from a human donor in good health. CDR3s include the opening cysteine and the closing phenylalanine or tryptophan. Each record gives: J gene, D gene, V gene, clone size, CDR3 protein, CDR3 DNA. D genes are given only for firm matches. Where a row states a size, it is once, few, many or the class of an expanded clone; other rows omit it.

TRBJ2-1 TRBD2 TRBV9 - CASSGSGGVHNEQFF TGTGCCAGCAGCGGTAGCGGGGGGGTACACAATGAGCAGTTCTTC
TRBJ2-1 - TRBV27 - CASSTEGSYNEQFF TGTGCCAGCAGCACGGAGGGGTCCTACAATGAGCAGTTCTTC
TRBJ2-5 - TRBV20-1 - CSAQNQETQYF TGCAGTGCTCAGAACCAAGAGACCCAGTACTTC
TRBJ2-2 TRBD1 TRBV7-9 - CASSSPGQGATGELFF TGTGCCAGCAGCTCCCCGGGACAGGGGGCCACCGGGGAGCTGTTTTTT
TRBJ2-7 - TRBV30 - CAWSVAFVYEQYF TGTGCCTGGAGCGTAGCGTTTGTCTACGAGCAGTACTTC
TRBJ2-5 TRBD2 TRBV6-1 - CASSGRTGGGTQYF TGTGCCAGCTCAGGACGGACGGGAGGAGGGACCCAGTACTTC
TRBJ1-1 - TRBV11-2 - CASSLDRESEAFF TGTGCCAGCAGCTTAGACCGTGAGTCTGAAGCTTTCTTT
TRBJ2-3 TRBD2 TRBV30 once CAWSKLAGATDTQYF TGTGCCTGGAGTAAGCTAGCGGGAGCGACAGATACGCAGTATTTT
TRBJ2-1 - TRBV27 - CASSLSLGSEQFF TGTGCCAGCAGTTTATCGCTAGGGAGTGAGCAGTTCTTC
TRBJ1-1 TRBD1 TRBV7-2 - CASSSTGGNTEAFF TGTGCCAGCAGCTCGACAGGGGGGAACACTGAAGCTTTCTTT
TRBJ2-1 TRBD2 TRBV4-2 - CASSQQGGGPPTSYNEQFF TGTGCCAGCAGCCAACAAGGCGGGGGGCCACCTACCTCCTACAATGAGCAGTTCTTC
TRBJ1-5 - TRBV28 - CASRLGHSQPQHF TGTGCCAGCAGACTTGGGCATTCACAGCCCCAGCATTTT
TRBJ2-6 - TRBV7-3 - CASSPPYTGRGANVLTF TGTGCCAGCAGCCCTCCCTATACAGGACGCGGGGCCAACGTCCTGACTTTC
TRBJ1-1 TRBD1 TRBV27 - CASSLAGGGMNTEAFF TGTGCCAGCAGTTTGGCAGGGGGAGGTATGAACACTGAAGCTTTCTTT
TRBJ1-2 TRBD1 TRBV5-1 - CASRRDRTSYGYTF TGCGCCAGCAGAAGGGACAGGACCTCCTATGGCTACACCTTC
TRBJ1-5 TRBD1 TRBV19 - CASSIPRGADQPQHF TGTGCCAGTAGTATCCCCAGGGGGGCGGATCAGCCCCAGCATTTT
TRBJ2-6 TRBD1 TRBV19 - CASRRTGAGANVLTF TGTGCCAGTAGAAGGACAGGGGCGGGGGCCAACGTCCTGACTTTC
TRBJ2-2 - TRBV2 - CASKGGGELFF TGTGCCAGCAAGGGAGGAGGGGAGCTGTTTTTT
TRBJ1-4 - TRBV27 - CASRVWGRGEKLFF TGTGCCAGCAGAGTTTGGGGGCGCGGTGAAAAACTGTTTTTT
TRBJ2-3 - TRBV7-2 - CASSRSGGADTQYF TGTGCCAGCAGCCGTAGCGGTGGGGCAGATACGCAGTATTTT
TRBJ1-5 TRBD1 TRBV27 - CASSFFGTGRLNQPQHF TGTGCCAGCAGTTTCTTCGGGACAGGGCGGTTGAATCAGCCCCAGCATTTT
TRBJ2-7 TRBD1 TRBV6-5 - CASSYSRTGGAYEQYF TGTGCCAGCAGTTACTCGAGGACAGGGGGCGCCTACGAGCAGTACTTC
TRBJ1-6 - TRBV28 - CASSSGKLYNSPLHF TGTGCCAGCAGCTCGGGAAAACTCTATAATTCACCCCTCCACTTT
TRBJ2-2 - TRBV18 - CASSPPRVAGELFF TGTGCCAGCTCACCACCTCGAGTGGCCGGGGAGCTGTTTTTT
TRBJ2-7 - TRBV27 - CASSFGHNSDYEQYF TGTGCCAGCAGTTTCGGACACAACTCCGACTACGAGCAGTACTTC
TRBJ1-2 - TRBV18 - CASSPWENYGYTF TGTGCCAGCTCACCCTGGGAGAACTATGGCTACACCTTC
TRBJ1-4 - TRBV28 - CASSILSAGTNEKLFF TGTGCCAGCAGCATATTATCCGCGGGAACTAATGAAAAACTGTTTTTT
TRBJ2-7 - TRBV5-1 - CASSFSPYEQYF TGCGCCAGCAGCTTCTCTCCCTACGAGCAGTACTTC
TRBJ1-5 - TRBV6-5 - CASSRDRKNQPQHF TGTGCCAGCAGCCGCGACAGGAAGAATCAGCCCCAGCATTTT
TRBJ1-5 - TRBV4-3 few CASSQDARSNQPQHF TGCGCCAGCAGCCAAGATGCCAGGAGCAATCAGCCCCAGCATTTT
TRBJ2-7 - TRBV27 - CASGEAGPYYEQYF TGTGCCAGCGGAGAGGCGGGACCATACTACGAGCAGTACTTC